This T cell receptor beta chain was recovered during a study of tumor-infiltrating lymphocytes in primary liver carcinoma. Study in general: Resecting the tumor surgically was how the patients' primary liver carcinoma was treated. Notes on the study in general: No comparison of CD4+ and CD8+ repertoires was made, since the samples were bulk unsorted.

The CDR3 is 13 amino acids. Trimming took 6 bases from V and 4 from J, leaving 11 bases between them. Germline V CDR1 and CDR2: SGHNT, YYREEE (reference sequence). RNA isolated from unsorted whole blood supplied the blood RNA, with germline DNA also extracted. Researchers reported drawing about 4 milliliters of peripheral blood before surgery. On this clonotype itself: Its specificity is not known.

Priming with a constant-region primer yielded TCR beta cDNA from about 500 ng total RNA. Researchers made the TCR beta libraries by running three nested multiplex PCR rounds with slightly modified ARM-PCR. The first two PCR rounds used TRBV1-TRBV30 forward primers with a C-beta reverse primer, around 10 cycles each. TCRdb re-derived calls from the multiplex PCR reads in MiXCR, one entry per CDR3 protein. The sample lists roughly 330,000 distinct CDR3 sequences, less than 75% occurring once. Sequencing used peripheral blood. The chain couples TRBV5-4 to TRBJ1-5; D possibly corresponds to TRBD1 (6 bases). The TCR sequence derives from a man aged 40-49 years with primary liver carcinoma and hepatitis B virus infection. The CDR3 nucleotides are TGTGCCAGCAACCCAGGGGCGAATCAGCCCCAGCATTTT. This sequence encodes CASNPGANQPQHF.